The next 18 T cell receptor beta chains were all read from a single sample in a study of blood T cell repertoires in COVID-19. TCRdb keeps only in-frame clones here, not all; method: immunoSEQ multiplex PCR. This sample has about 62,000 clones, with around 83% found just once. The sequenced material came from peripheral blood. The source is a human donor in a cohort sampled during active COVID-19.

V gene TRBV11-3 combines with J gene TRBJ2-3, with D tentatively TRBD1 (5 bases). Looked up from germline, CDR1 is SGHNT and CDR2 is YENEEA. The length of the CDR3 is 14 residues. The V and J ends lost 3 bases and 0 bases respectively, with 7 bases between them. The CDR3 nucleotides read TGTGCCAGCAGCTTGGGGCATAGCACAGATACGCAGTATTTT. Its translation: CASSLGHSTDTQYF. The full variable domain, completed using reference TRBV11-3 and TRBJ2-3, is EAGVVQSPRYKIIEKKQPVAFWCNPISGHNTLYWYLQNLGQGPELLIRYENEEAVDDSQLPKDRFSAERLKGVDSTLKIQPAELGDSAVYLCASSLGHSTDTQYFGPGTRLTVL.

V and J are TRBV29-1 and TRBJ2-1; 8 bases agree with TRBD1. Germline CDR1 is SQVTM and CDR2 is ANQGSEA. This CDR3 has 15 residues. V was clipped by 4 bases and J by 8 bases; unmatched bases: 13. The DNA for the CDR3 is TGCAGCGTTGTTGGCAGGGGGCGAGGTAGCGATGAGCAGTTCTTC. It yields the protein CSVVGRGRGSDEQFF.

Notes on this clone: Germline is not matched at one junction end, which may reflect a read error. The gene calls are TRBV5-1 and TRBJ2-6; 11 bases match TRBD1. This CDR3 is built from 16 residues. Germline V gives CDR1 SGHRS, CDR2 YFSETQ. The DNA for the CDR3 is TGCGCCAGCAGTTTGGGACAGGGGGCTGGGGCCAACGTCCTGACTTTC. Translating it yields CASSLGQGAGANVLTF.

This clone was counted once. This chain joins TRBV7-6 and TRBJ1-3; D unclear. The germline CDR1 and CDR2 sequences are SGHVS and FNYEAQ. Trimming pared 5 bases from V and 0 bases from J, leaving 11 bases between. The CDR3 runs to 15 residues. The CDR3 loop is CASSREGGSGNTIYF. Here the CDR3 DNA reads TGTGCCAGCAGCCGAGAGGGTGGCTCTGGAAACACCATATATTTT.

V and J are TRBV5-1 and TRBJ2-1; weak D call: TRBD2 (6 bases). The CDR3 is 12 residues long. Trimming took 6 bases from V and 8 from J, leaving 12 bases between them. CDR1 and CDR2 from the germline V gene are SGHRS and YFSETQ. The DNA of the CDR3 is TGCGCCAGCACCAGGGACTGGGATGAGCAGTTCTTC. Its protein product is CASTRDWDEQFF.

The chain links TRBV6-5 to TRBJ1-2, with 7 positions matching TRBD1. Trimming at V came to 5 bases and at J to 6 bases, leaving 12 bases not matched to a gene. Germline lookup yields CDR1 MNHEY and CDR2 SVGAGI. This CDR3 is 15 amino acids long. The CDR3: CASSLKIGTVHGYTF. As DNA, the CDR3 is TGTGCCAGCAGTCTAAAGATCGGGACAGTACATGGCTACACCTTC.

This sequence joins TRBV4-2 and TRBJ2-1; TRBD1 agrees at 9 bases. The CDR3 is 17 residues long. The germline V gene encodes CDR1 LGHNA and CDR2 YNFKEQ. Trimming took 4 bases from V and 5 from J; bases not matched to a gene: 12. CDR3 residues: CASSRGADRGLHNEQFF. DNA for the CDR3: TGTGCCAGCAGCCGCGGGGCGGACAGGGGCCTCCACAATGAGCAGTTCTTC.

This clone was detected a few times. The J gene is TRBJ2-2, the V gene TRBV15, with D possibly TRBD1 on 6 matching bases. Germline V gene data show CDR1 as LNHNV and CDR2 as YYDKDF (reference sequence). The length of the CDR3 is 15 residues. V gave up 5 bases and J gave up 7 bases, with 17 bases separating them. DNA for the CDR3: TGTGCCACCAGCGGCCAGCAGGGGTTCGGCGGGGAGCTGTTTTTT. This translates into CATSGQQGFGGELFF.

CDR3 coding DNA: TGTGCCAGCAGTTACGGGCAACAGGATGACCTCGAGCAGTACTTC. It translates to CASSYGQQDDLEQYF. The chain links TRBV6-5 to TRBJ2-7, with D possibly being TRBD1 (5 bases). The CDR3 runs to 15 residues. The V and J ends lost 2 bases and 6 bases respectively, with 17 bases between them. Looked up from germline, CDR1 is MNHEY and CDR2 is SVGAGI.

This chain connects TRBV24-1 to TRBJ2-3; D gene uncertain. V gave up 4 bases and J gave up 2 bases, with 6 bases separating them. The CDR3 sequence is 13 residues long. The germline V gene encodes CDR1 KGHDR and CDR2 SFDVKD. The CDR3, as DNA: TGTGCCACCAGTGACCCCAACACAGATACGCAGTATTTT. Encoded protein: CATSDPNTDTQYF.

The chain recombines TRBV10-1 with TRBJ1-4; TRBD1 matches 8 bases. Losses at the gene ends were 8 bases for V and 7 bases for J; bases not matched to a gene: 6. This CDR3 region has 13 residues. CDR1 WNHNN and CDR2 SYGVQD come from the germline V gene (reference sequence). The CDR3 DNA follows: TGCGCCAGCCAGGACAGGGTCGGTGAAAAACTGTTTTTT. It is translated as CASQDRVGEKLFF.

This rearrangement joins TRBV6-5 to TRBJ2-7; TRBD1 might be the D (5 bases). Germline V gene sequence: CDR1 MNHEY, CDR2 SVGAGI. The CDR3 sequence is 14 residues long. Trimming cost V 6 bases and J 2 bases, with 14 bases left between them. CDR3 sequence: CASRPQGITYEQYF. The CDR3 DNA is TGTGCCAGCAGGCCTCAGGGTATCACCTACGAGCAGTACTTC.

The rearrangement uses TRBV7-2 and TRBJ1-4; D gene ambiguous. The CDR3 consists of 14 residues. Trimming removed 5 bases at V and 3 bases at J, with 10 bases between. Germline CDR1 SGHTA, CDR2 FQGNSA. Here the CDR3 DNA reads TGTGCCAGCAGCCAACAGTCACCTAATGAAAAACTGTTTTTT. Its protein product is CASSQQSPNEKLFF.

This chain connects TRBV5-1 to TRBJ1-2, with D tentatively TRBD1 (6 bases). The germline V and J ends were trimmed by 4 bases and 5 bases, with 15 bases remaining between them. The CDR3 runs 14 residues. Germline CDR1 and CDR2: SGHRS and YFSETQ. CDR3 region: CASSPGWGQYGYTF. CDR3 coding DNA: TGCGCCAGCAGCCCCGGTTGGGGGCAGTATGGCTACACCTTC.

This clone has a handful of counts. The rearrangement joins TRBV28 to TRBJ1-1; D is perhaps TRBD1 (6 bases). CDR3 length: 16 amino acids. V lost 2 bases and J lost 1, with 14 bases in between. Germline V gene sequence: CDR1 MDHEN, CDR2 SYDVKM. The CDR3 DNA reads as TGTGCCAGCAGTTTAGGGGGGGGCGTGGCGAACACTGAAGCTTTCTTT. Its protein is CASSLGGGVANTEAFF.

The V call is TRBV19, the J call TRBJ1-6, with 9 bases matching TRBD1. In germline, CDR1 is LNHDA, CDR2 SQIVND (reference sequence). The CDR3 covers 15 residues. The V segment lost 3 bases and the J segment 6 bases; nucleotides outside the gene matches: 3. The CDR3 DNA reads as TGTGCCAGTAGTATCCTGGGACAGGGTAATTCACCCCTCCACTTT. This codes for CASSILGQGNSPLHF.

This clone has only one observation. Here the CDR3 reads CARSLNSTFHAFGYTF. The CDR3 DNA follows: TGTGCCAGAAGCTTGAATAGCACATTCCATGCTTTTGGCTACACCTTC. The V gene is TRBV5-3, the J gene TRBJ1-2; D is uncertain. TRBV5-3 is classed as an ORF, of uncertain function. The CDR3 has 16 amino acids. V lost 1 base and J 7 bases, leaving 20 bases between the germline ends.

V usage is TRBV2 and J usage is TRBJ2-7; TRBD2 matches 10 bases. The V gene end was trimmed by 4 bases and the J gene end by 4 bases; junction bases not matched to a gene: 7. Per the germline V gene, CDR1 is SNHLY and CDR2 is FYNNEI. The CDR3 loop spans 15 amino acids. CDR3 region: CASSGRTSGIYEQYF. CDR3 nucleotide sequence: TGTGCCAGCAGTGGTCGCACTAGCGGGATTTACGAGCAGTACTTC.